These 9 T cell receptor beta chains came from one sample sequenced in a study of blood T cell repertoires in COVID-19. Here immunoSEQ multiplex PCR was the method, and the copy in TCRdb shows in-frame clones only, minus some. This table holds roughly 300,000 clones, 86% found once. The specimen was PBMCs or T cells enriched from blood (not recorded which). Source of these receptors: a woman aged 40 to 55 with acute COVID-19.

The V gene is TRBV18, the J gene TRBJ2-5, with a possible D match to TRBD1 (6 bases). The CDR3 runs to 14 residues. Between the trimmed V and J ends, which lost 0 bases and 2 bases, there was a span of 7 bases. Germline V CDR1 and CDR2: KGHSH, LQKENI. CDR3 nucleotides: TGTGCCAGCTCACCACCGGGACAACAAGAGACCCAGTACTTC. This translates into CASSPPGQQETQYF.

The rearrangement joins TRBV9 to TRBJ2-3; 13 bases align to TRBD2. Trimming cost V 3 bases and J 6 bases; bases outside gene matches: 10. This CDR3 region has 17 residues. Germline assignment: CDR1 SGDLS and CDR2 YYNGEE. CDR3 loop: CASSAQTSGRYSDTQYF. The CDR3 nucleotides read TGTGCCAGCAGCGCTCAGACTAGCGGGAGGTACTCGGATACGCAGTATTTT.

The V and J genes are TRBV20-1 and TRBJ2-5; D unclear. Trimming stripped 3 bases from V and 1 base from J, with 3 bases between. This CDR3 has 11 amino acids. Germline loops: CDR1 DFQATT, CDR2 SNEGSKA (reference sequence). The CDR3 is CSASVQETQYF. The CDR3 DNA reads TGCAGTGCTAGCGTCCAAGAGACCCAGTACTTC.

This clone showed up just once. The J gene is TRBJ2-3, the V gene TRBV5-6, with D possibly being TRBD1 (6 bases). The germline V gene encodes CDR1 SGHDT and CDR2 YYEEEE. The CDR3 covers 16 residues. Trimming removed 6 bases at V and 4 bases at J, with 21 bases between. CDR3: CASTSGALPAPDTQYF. The CDR3 DNA is TGTGCCAGCACTTCAGGGGCGCTCCCCGCCCCAGATACGCAGTATTTT.

The rearrangement joins TRBV5-1 to TRBJ2-3; tentative D call: TRBD1 (6 bases). Germline assignment: CDR1 SGHRS and CDR2 YFSETQ. V shed 5 bases and J shed 7 bases, with 14 bases lying between them. CDR3 length equals 13 residues. As DNA, the CDR3 is TGCGCCAGCAGTTACGACGGGGACAATACGCAGTATTTT. This gives the protein CASSYDGDNTQYF.

The rearrangement links TRBV5-5 to TRBJ1-1, with 8 positions matching TRBD1. Germline V CDR1 and CDR2: SGHKS, YYEKEE (reference sequence). The V segment lost 2 bases and the J segment 7 bases; nucleotides outside the gene matches: 7. CDR3 length: 14 amino acids. CDR3 sequence reads: CASSFRTGRNEAFF. Here the CDR3 DNA reads TGTGCCAGCAGCTTCCGGACAGGGCGGAATGAAGCTTTCTTT.

This clone was detected a few times. V usage is TRBV2 and J usage is TRBJ1-2, with D maybe TRBD1 (5 bases). The CDR3 loop spans 13 amino acids. Germline lookup yields CDR1 SNHLY and CDR2 FYNNEI. The ends were cut back, 6 bases at V and 4 bases at J, with 12 bases in the middle. The CDR3 sequence: CASRADTVYGYTF. The CDR3 DNA reads TGTGCCAGCAGGGCGGACACGGTCTATGGCTACACCTTC.

This clone was counted a few times. The chain recombines TRBV27 with TRBJ2-2; 10 positions match TRBD1. J lost 7 bases, V lost 6 bases, and 5 bases had no gene match. CDR1 is MNHEY and CDR2 is SMNVEV in the germline V gene (reference sequence). The CDR3 has 14 amino acids. In nucleotides, the CDR3 is TGTGCCAGCAGGGGACAGGGGTGGATCGGGGAGCTGTTTTTT. Protein: CASRGQGWIGELFF.

Only one count was recorded for this clone. V is TRBV5-1 and J is TRBJ2-1, with D possibly matching TRBD2 (6 bases). Looked up from germline, CDR1 is SGHRS and CDR2 is YFSETQ. The CDR3 has 18 residues. Trimming removed 1 base from V and 0 bases from J, with 17 bases in between. The CDR3 region is CASSLLPIAESSYNEQFF. CDR3 coding DNA: TGCGCCAGCAGCTTGCTTCCGATAGCGGAGAGCTCCTACAATGAGCAGTTCTTC.